Listed here are 26 T cell receptor beta chains from one sample, sequenced in a study of blood T cell repertoires in COVID-19. The table came from immunoSEQ multiplex PCR; TCRdb's copy has only in-frame clones and leaves some out. The profile shows fewer than 55,000 clones, 82% of them singletons. The sample was peripheral blood. The source is a woman in her sixties with acute or convalescent COVID-19.

This chain uses TRBV2 with TRBJ2-2; no firm D call. Germline values: CDR1 SNHLY, CDR2 FYNNEI. V lost 3 bases and J 3 bases, leaving 2 bases between the germline ends. The CDR3 totals 12 residues. This chain's CDR3 is CASSDYTGELFF. The CDR3 bases are TGTGCCAGCAGTGACTACACCGGGGAGCTGTTTTTT.

This chain joins TRBV29-1 and TRBJ1-4, with D unresolved. CDR3 size: 12 residues. Trimming stripped 4 bases from V and 2 bases from J, with 5 bases between. Germline assignment: CDR1 SQVTM and CDR2 ANQGSEA. DNA for the CDR3: TGCAGCGTTGTTGAGACTAATGAAAAACTGTTTTTT. It encodes CSVVETNEKLFF.

This chain links TRBV10-3 with TRBJ2-7; TRBD2 matches 8 bases. V lost 10 bases and J lost 7; bases outside the gene matches: 15. The CDR3 covers 14 residues. CDR1 and CDR2 from the germline V gene are ENHRY and SYGVKD. The CDR3, as DNA: TGTGCCACGGGCACGGGGGGGACATACGAGGAGCAGTACTTC. Translated, it gives CATGTGGTYEEQYF.

The chain couples TRBV5-5 to TRBJ2-7; TRBD2 matches at 7 bases. This CDR3 is 15 amino acids long. CDR1 SGHKS and CDR2 YYEKEE come from the germline V gene (reference sequence). Trimming at V came to 5 bases and at J to 1 base, leaving 9 bases not matched to a gene. The CDR3 nucleotides are TGTGCCAGCAGTACCGAAATGGGACTATCCTACGAGCAGTACTTC. The encoded protein is CASSTEMGLSYEQYF. The entire variable domain, with the rest obtained from reference TRBV5-5 and TRBJ2-7, is as follows: DAGVTQSPTHLIKTRGQQVTLRCSPISGHKSVSWYQQVLGQGPQFIFQYYEKEERGRGNFPDRFSARQFPNYSSELNVNALLLGDSALYLCASSTEMGLSYEQYFGPGTRLTVT.

The rearrangement joins TRBV21-1 to TRBJ1-5; TRBD1 was called by the table and not checked on the DNA. TRBV21-1 is a pseudogene segment. This CDR3 has 17 residues. The CDR3 DNA is TGTGCCAGCAGCAATTTGACACAGGCTTTTGTTGGTCAGCCCCAGCATTTT. Its protein product is CASSNLTQAFVGQPQHF.

V and J are TRBV7-2 and TRBJ1-2; D remains ambiguous. This CDR3 has 13 amino acids. Trimming removed 4 bases at V and 3 bases at J, with 9 bases between. Per the germline V gene, CDR1 is SGHTA and CDR2 is FQGNSA. The CDR3 DNA follows: TGTGCCAGCAGCTCCGCTGCGCACTATGGCTACACCTTC. This encodes CASSSAAHYGYTF.

The gene calls are TRBV5-4 and TRBJ2-2, with D perhaps TRBD1 (5 bases). Germline CDR1 reads SGHNT; CDR2 reads YYREEE (reference sequence). There are 15 residues in the CDR3. Between the trimmed V and J ends, which lost 0 bases and 4 bases, there was a span of 10 bases. The CDR3 DNA sequence: TGTGCCAGCAGCTTGGATGGTCAGGGCACCGGGGAGCTGTTTTTT. Amino acid sequence: CASSLDGQGTGELFF. Using reference TRBV5-4 and TRBJ2-2 for the parts outside the CDR3, the full variable domain is ETGVTQSPTHLIKTRGQQVTLRCSSQSGHNTVSWYQQALGQGPQFIFQYYREEENGRGNFPPRFSGLQFPNYSSELNVNALELDDSALYLCASSLDGQGTGELFFGEGSRLTVL.

The rearrangement joins TRBV24-1 to TRBJ2-3; D is possibly TRBD2 (6 bases). CDR1 is KGHDR and CDR2 is SFDVKD in the germline V gene. V shed 4 bases and J shed 1 base, with 8 bases lying between them. CDR3 size: 14 residues. CDR3 protein: CATSEGGGTDTQYF. CDR3 coding DNA: TGTGCCACCAGTGAAGGAGGGGGCACAGATACGCAGTATTTT.

The chain is built from TRBV3-1 (or the pseudogene TRBV3-2) and TRBJ2-7; D possibly corresponds to TRBD2 (7 bases). This CDR3 has 15 residues. Per the germline V gene, CDR1 is LGHDT and CDR2 is YNNKEL (reference sequence). V shed 7 bases and J shed 5 bases, with 21 bases lying between them. Here the CDR3 DNA reads TGTGCCAGCACTCCTTCGGGGGGCCGAGCTGACGAGCAGTACTTC. This translates into CASTPSGGRADEQYF.

This clone appeared a few times. The chain carries TRBV9 and TRBJ1-5; 9 bases align to TRBD1. Per germline, CDR1 SGDLS and CDR2 YYNGEE. The trim removed 4 bases at V and 3 bases at J, leaving 5 bases unmatched. The CDR3 has 15 residues. This CDR3 is CASSPGQGSNQPQHF. The CDR3, as DNA: TGTGCCAGCAGCCCGGGACAGGGATCCAATCAGCCCCAGCATTTT.

J is TRBJ2-7 and V is TRBV4-1; weak D call: TRBD2 (5 bases). There are 13 residues in the CDR3. Trimming stripped 2 bases from V and 2 bases from J, with 7 bases between. The germline CDR1 and CDR2 sequences are MGHRA and YSYEKL. CDR3 protein: CASSQQEAYEQYF. DNA for the CDR3: TGCGCCAGCAGCCAACAGGAGGCCTACGAGCAGTACTTC.

The V gene is TRBV6-4, the J gene TRBJ2-1; 7 nucleotides agree with TRBD2. The germline CDR1 and CDR2 sequences are MRHNA and SNTAGT. CDR3 length: 16 amino acids. V was clipped by 0 bases and J by 3 bases; unmatched bases: 5. The CDR3 protein is CASSDSGAGNYNEQFF. The CDR3 DNA sequence: TGTGCCAGCAGTGACTCGGGAGCGGGGAACTACAATGAGCAGTTCTTC.

The chain is built from TRBV9 and TRBJ1-1; D ambiguous. The CDR3 spans 15 residues. Germline-derived CDR1 and CDR2 are SGDLS and YYNGEE. Between the trimmed V and J ends, which lost 2 bases and 1 base, there was a span of 12 bases. The CDR3 is CASSVSGRRNTEAFF. CDR3 sequence (DNA): TGTGCCAGCAGCGTTTCGGGGAGGAGGAACACTGAAGCTTTCTTT.

Only a few counts were recorded for this clone. The identical CDR3 is also encoded by other nucleotide sequences in the sample. This rearrangement joins TRBV6-5 to TRBJ2-7, with a weak D call TRBD2 (6 bases). CDR1 and CDR2 from the germline V gene are MNHEY and SVGAGI. V lost 8 bases to trimming and J lost 1 base, with 12 bases between them. The CDR3 is 13 residues long. In nucleotides, the CDR3 is TGTGCCAGCCGTTTGCGGGAATCCTACGAGCAGTACTTC. It is translated as CASRLRESYEQYF.

The V call is TRBV11-3, the J call TRBJ2-2; 7 positions match TRBD1. Germline V lookup: CDR1 SGHNT, CDR2 YENEEA. V dropped 1 base and J dropped 1; count of bases not matched to a gene: 9. The CDR3 is 18 residues long. The CDR3 sequence: CASSLGDDRAENTGELFF. CDR3 DNA sequence: TGTGCCAGCAGCTTAGGGGACGACAGGGCGGAGAACACCGGGGAGCTGTTTTTT. The entire variable domain, with the rest obtained from reference TRBV11-3 and TRBJ2-2, is as follows: EAGVVQSPRYKIIEKKQPVAFWCNPISGHNTLYWYLQNLGQGPELLIRYENEEAVDDSQLPKDRFSAERLKGVDSTLKIQPAELGDSAVYLCASSLGDDRAENTGELFFGEGSRLTVL.

The chain has TRBV9 and TRBJ1-1; TRBD1 might be the D (5 bases). From germline, CDR1 is SGDLS and CDR2 YYNGEE. V was trimmed by 0 bases and J by 1 base, leaving 7 bases between them. This CDR3 has 14 residues. The CDR3 DNA reads as TGTGCCAGCAGCGTAGCAGGGAAGAACACTGAAGCTTTCTTT. This sequence encodes CASSVAGKNTEAFF.

As for this clone: This sample also contains other DNA sequences that code for the same CDR3. V and J are TRBV2 and TRBJ2-7; 7 nucleotides line up with TRBD1. This CDR3 has 13 amino acids. Germline lookup yields CDR1 SNHLY and CDR2 FYNNEI. V shed 5 bases, J shed 3 bases, and the junction held 4 bases outside the gene matches. CDR3 sequence: CASSRQGYYEQYF. The CDR3 DNA sequence: TGTGCCAGCAGTAGACAGGGCTACTACGAGCAGTACTTC. Filled out from reference TRBV2 and TRBJ2-7, the complete variable domain reads EPEVTQTPSHQVTQMGQEVILRCVPISNHLYFYWYRQILGQKVEFLVSFYNNEISEKSEIFDDQFSVERPDGSNFTLKIRSTKLEDSAMYFCASSRQGYYEQYFGPGTRLTVT.

This chain links TRBV29-1 with TRBJ2-1, with 7 bases matching TRBD1. The ends lost 1 base at V and 5 bases at J; junction bases unmatched: 14. There are 17 residues in the CDR3. CDR1 and CDR2 from the germline V gene are SQVTM and ANQGSEA. CDR3: CSVEGRTGTEIHNEQFF. DNA for the CDR3: TGCAGCGTTGAAGGACGGACCGGGACAGAAATACACAATGAGCAGTTCTTC.

The chain recombines TRBV18 with TRBJ1-1; D may be TRBD1 (5 bases). The V gene lost 0 bases and the J gene lost 10 bases, with 21 bases spanning the gap. CDR3 size: 16 residues. Per germline, CDR1 KGHSH and CDR2 LQKENI. In DNA form, the CDR3 reads TGTGCCAGCTCACCACCATCTCTTTCCAGGGCGGTTGGAGCTTTCTTT. Protein product: CASSPPSLSRAVGAFF.

This chain joins TRBV11-2 and TRBJ1-2; 10 bases align to TRBD1. Germline loops: CDR1 SGHAT, CDR2 FQNNGV. The CDR3 has 15 residues. Trimming at V came to 5 bases and at J to 8 bases, leaving 11 bases not matched to a gene. CDR3 loop: CASSVSGTGVGGYTF. Written as DNA, the CDR3 is TGTGCCAGCAGCGTTTCCGGGACAGGGGTAGGAGGCTACACCTTC.

The chain joins TRBV2 to TRBJ1-5; 11 nucleotides line up with TRBD1. V shed 7 bases, J shed 2 bases, and the junction held 7 bases outside the gene matches. The CDR3 sequence is 16 residues long. CDR1 and CDR2 from the germline V gene are SNHLY and FYNNEI. The CDR3 nucleotides read TGTGCCAGCATGCCGGACAGGGGGCCGCGCAATCAGCCCCAGCATTTT. Its translation is CASMPDRGPRNQPQHF.

This chain joins TRBV4-2 and TRBJ1-2, with D possibly matching TRBD1 (6 bases). Deletions cut 4 bases from V and 7 bases from J, with 19 bases between. The CDR3 is 15 amino acids. Germline CDR1 and CDR2: LGHNA and YNFKEQ. CDR3 protein: CASSPVGGRDSGYTF. The CDR3 region has the DNA TGTGCCAGCAGCCCAGTTGGGGGCCGCGATTCTGGCTACACCTTC.

The rearrangement joins TRBV5-1 to TRBJ1-2; perhaps TRBD1 as D (5 bases). Between the trimmed V and J ends, which lost 7 bases and 4 bases, there was a span of 17 bases. This CDR3 spans 14 amino acids. CDR1 SGHRS and CDR2 YFSETQ come from the germline V gene. CDR3 residues: CASRDFDSAYGYTF. The CDR3 bases are TGCGCCAGCCGGGACTTTGACAGTGCCTATGGCTACACCTTC.

The rearrangement links TRBV6-5 to TRBJ1-2, with D tentatively TRBD1 (5 bases). V shed 7 bases and J shed 7 bases, with 13 bases lying between them. The CDR3 has 12 amino acids. Germline V gene sequence: CDR1 MNHEY, CDR2 SVGAGI. The CDR3 loop is CASKTQGFGYTF. CDR3 nucleotide sequence: TGTGCCAGCAAAACCCAGGGTTTTGGCTACACCTTC.

This chain joins TRBV4-2 and TRBJ2-2, with 12 bases lining up with TRBD2. CDR3 length: 18 amino acids. Germline CDR1 LGHNA, CDR2 YNFKEQ. The ends lost 0 bases at V and 5 bases at J; junction bases unmatched: 7. The CDR3 DNA reads TGTGCCAGCAGCCAAGACGCTAGCGGGGGGGCGGTAACCGGGGAGCTGTTTTTT. Protein: CASSQDASGGAVTGELFF.

This clone was detected a few times. This chain links TRBV2 with TRBJ2-2; TRBD2 is a possible D gene (5 bases). This CDR3 has 15 residues. Germline V gene data show CDR1 as SNHLY and CDR2 as FYNNEI. With 8 bases removed from V and 4 bases from J, the gap between germline ends came to 17 bases. The CDR3: CASGQRRGITGELFF. CDR3 bases: TGTGCCAGCGGGCAGAGACGAGGGATCACCGGGGAGCTGTTTTTT.